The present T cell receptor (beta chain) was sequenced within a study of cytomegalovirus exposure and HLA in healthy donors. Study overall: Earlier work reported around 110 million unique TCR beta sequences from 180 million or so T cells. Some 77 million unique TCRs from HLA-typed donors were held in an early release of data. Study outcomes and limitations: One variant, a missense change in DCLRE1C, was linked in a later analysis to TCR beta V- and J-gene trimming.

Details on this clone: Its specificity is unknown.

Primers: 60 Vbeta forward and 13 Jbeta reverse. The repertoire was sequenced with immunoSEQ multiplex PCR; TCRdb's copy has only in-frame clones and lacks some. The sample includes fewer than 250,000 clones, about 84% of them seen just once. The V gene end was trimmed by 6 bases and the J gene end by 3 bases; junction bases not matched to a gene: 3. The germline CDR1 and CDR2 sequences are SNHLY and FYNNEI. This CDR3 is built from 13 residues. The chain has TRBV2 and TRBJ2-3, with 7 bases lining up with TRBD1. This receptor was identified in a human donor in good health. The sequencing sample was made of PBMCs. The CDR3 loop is CASRTGSTDTQYF. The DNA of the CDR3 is TGTGCCAGCAGGACAGGGTCAACAGATACGCAGTATTTT.